The entry below gives a single T cell receptor beta chain sequence along with its context. Which antigen it targets is not known. Nothing much larger sits one base from this clone, and base qualities are not available. This entry is derived from a study of blood T cell repertoires in COVID-19 (dated by TCRdb to about 2020). Study-wide context: Collaborator samples came from the United States, Italy and Spain and covered acute and convalescent phases of COVID-19. The material from the prospective study consisted of cDNA or gDNA derived from T cells, B-cell-depleted T cells, or PBMCs. Samples came from the ongoing ImmuneRACE study (first 160 participants) plus 1,254 subjects from 6 global collaborators. The dataset comprised deeply sampled blood TCRbeta repertoires from subjects exposed to, actively infected with, or recovered from COVID-19. Where available, HLA class I and class II types were obtained from metadata supplied by the sample provider rather than from assay-based typing. A freely available public database, intended as a resource for researchers studying the immune response to SARS-CoV-2, is where the repertoires were released. Sample metadata almost always included a de-identified subject ID, COVID-19 status, age in years and sex.

One collaborating source in Seattle enrolled patients during active infection and followed them longitudinally through the course of disease. Whole blood was collected in K2EDTA tubes by collaborating institutions according to the institutions' own protocols. For TCRbeta analysis, collaborators shipped samples in one of three forms: frozen whole blood, isolated PBMCs, or DNA extracted from either of those sample types. Between the V and J ends, shortened by 10 bases and 10 bases respectively, the junction contains 22 bases. Taken from the germline V gene, the CDR1 and CDR2 loops are MDHEN and SYDVKM. From its cysteine to its phenylalanine, the CDR3 spans 13 amino acids. Left in the record is the CDR3 DNA by itself, 39 bases read in frame from the first base. TCRbeta CDR3 regions were amplified from genomic DNA by means of the immunoSEQ Assay, a bias-controlled multiplex PCR. As for the original processing: The number of nucleated cells in each sample was estimated by amplification of reference gene primers within the assay. To quantify the absolute abundance of each unique TCRbeta CDR3 rearrangement, sequence reads were collapsed and filtered. For each sample, productive Simpson clonality was calculated by taking the square root of Simpson's diversity index across productive rearrangements. Sourced from immuneACCESS, this table was stored by TCRdb with only in-frame sequences that have V and J called. A share of the clones is absent; for the studies checked, an unresolved V gene accounts for under half, and the remainder has no known explanation. Clonal size and the V and J genes are those of that table, whereas D and trimming came from the DNA. In this sample the table shows more than 300,000 clones, 87% of which occur a single time. The ten largest clones take up under 11% of the sample.

Study-level results and caveats: The amount of clinical and demographic metadata varied by source and participant and was provided uncurated.

This TCR came from a woman aged 25 to 39 with COVID-19, enrolled during active disease. The rearrangement combines TRBV28 with TRBJ1-1, with a tentative D gene TRBD1 over 6 matching bases. The sequenced sample consisted of peripheral blood. The DNA reads as follows: TGTGCCACCCGGGGACAAAACTACATAGGAGCTTTCTTT. The resulting protein is CATRGQNYIGAFF.